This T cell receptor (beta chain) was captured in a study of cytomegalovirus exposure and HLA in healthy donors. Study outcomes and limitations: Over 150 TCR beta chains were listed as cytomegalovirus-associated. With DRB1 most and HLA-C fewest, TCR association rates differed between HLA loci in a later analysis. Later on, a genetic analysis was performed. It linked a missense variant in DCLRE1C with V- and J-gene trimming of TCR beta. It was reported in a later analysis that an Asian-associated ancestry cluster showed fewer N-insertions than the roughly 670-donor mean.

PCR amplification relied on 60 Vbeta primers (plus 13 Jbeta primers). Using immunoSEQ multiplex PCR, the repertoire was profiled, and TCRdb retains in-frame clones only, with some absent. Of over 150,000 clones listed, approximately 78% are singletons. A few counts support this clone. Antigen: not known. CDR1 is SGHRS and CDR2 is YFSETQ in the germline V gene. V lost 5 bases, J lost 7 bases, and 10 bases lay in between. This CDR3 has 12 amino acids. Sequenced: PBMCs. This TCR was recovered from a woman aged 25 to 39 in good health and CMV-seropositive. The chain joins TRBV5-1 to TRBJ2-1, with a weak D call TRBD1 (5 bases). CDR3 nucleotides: TGCGCCAGCAGGATCAGGGAAAATGAGCAGTTCTTC. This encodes CASRIRENEQFF.